This record covers a single T cell receptor beta chain. What it binds is unknown. The source of the sample is a study of graft-versus-host responses after intestinal transplantation. Study in general: Recipients across the board were started on anti-thymocyte globulin induction, then kept on tacrolimus and steroids for 2 to 4 years.

Germline CDR1 MDHEN, CDR2 SYDVKM. Trimming left V 2 bases short and J 5 bases short, with 18 bases between. The CDR3 extends over 16 amino acids. TCRdb's copy holds only in-frame clones and misses some; the assay was immunoSEQ multiplex PCR. Of about 96,000 clones in the sample, 80% to 95% were seen once. This clonotype was sampled from a human donor who received an intestinal transplant. This chain links TRBV28 with TRBJ1-1; D is unresolved. Sequenced material: unstimulated CD4+ T cells sorted from spleen or lymph node cells, taken before intestinal transplant. The CDR3 coding sequence is TGTGCCAGCAGTTTAGTCGCCACGCAAGGGAGTACTGAAGCTTTCTTT. Translation gives CASSLVATQGSTEAFF.